Listed here is a single T cell receptor (beta chain). Its cognate antigen is unknown. The data originate from a study of cytomegalovirus exposure and HLA in healthy donors. Those who donated were healthy bone marrow donors. Points from the study as a whole: A likely sequencing artifact accounted for one observed cluster of highly shared sequence variants. Compared with the roughly 700-donor mean, an Asian-associated ancestry cluster reportedly had fewer N-insertions, according to a later analysis.

V gave up 5 bases and J gave up 6 bases, with 11 bases separating them. The CDR3 covers 12 residues. Germline loops: CDR1 SGHAT, CDR2 FQNNGV. PCR amplification relied on 60 Vbeta primers (plus 13 Jbeta primers). TCRdb's table, derived via immunoSEQ multiplex PCR, lists solely in-frame clones and lacks some. The sample includes under 200,000 clones, over 75% of them seen just once. Sequences were obtained from PBMCs. This clonotype was obtained from a woman aged 45-65 years in good health and CMV-seronegative. The chain uses TRBV11-2 and TRBJ2-7; D is ambiguous. CDR3 sequence (DNA): TGTGCCAGCAGCCCAACTTTCCGCGAGCAGTACTTC. It specifies CASSPTFREQYF.